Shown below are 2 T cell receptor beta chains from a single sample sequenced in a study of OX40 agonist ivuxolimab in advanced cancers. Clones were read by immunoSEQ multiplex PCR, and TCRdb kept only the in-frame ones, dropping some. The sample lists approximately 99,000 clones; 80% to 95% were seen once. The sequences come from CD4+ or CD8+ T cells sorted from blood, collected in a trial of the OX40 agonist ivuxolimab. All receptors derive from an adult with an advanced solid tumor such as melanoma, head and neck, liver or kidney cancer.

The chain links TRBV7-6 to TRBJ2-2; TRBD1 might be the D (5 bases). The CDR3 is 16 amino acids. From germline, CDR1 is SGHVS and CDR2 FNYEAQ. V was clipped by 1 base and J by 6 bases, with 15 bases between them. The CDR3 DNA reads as TGTGCCAGCAGCTTAGTTGCAGGGTTTTTTCCCGGGGAGCTGTTTTTT. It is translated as CASSLVAGFFPGELFF.

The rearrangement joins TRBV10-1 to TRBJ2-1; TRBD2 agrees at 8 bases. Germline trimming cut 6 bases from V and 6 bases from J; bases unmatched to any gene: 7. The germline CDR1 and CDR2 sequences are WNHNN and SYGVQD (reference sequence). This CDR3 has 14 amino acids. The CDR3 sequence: CASSPSTSANEQFF. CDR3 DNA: TGCGCCAGCAGCCCATCGACTAGCGCCAATGAGCAGTTCTTC.